Sequencing of this T cell receptor beta chain was carried out in a study of cytomegalovirus exposure and HLA in healthy donors. Study-wide results and caveats: As a later analysis showed, a missense DCLRE1C variant was linked to trimming of TCR beta V- and J-genes. Available immune exposure information was restricted to CMV serostatus only. Most of the TCR beta V segments (in an earlier analysis) were productive either about 87% or about 30% of the time.

Remarks on this clone: The antigen is not known.

Primers for the PCR totalled 60 Vbeta and 13 Jbeta. Only in-frame clones appear in the TCRdb table, and some are missing; sequencing was by immunoSEQ multiplex PCR. The sample lists tens of thousands of clones, roughly 82% occurring once. Germline V gene lookup returns CDR1 KGHSH and CDR2 LQKENI. This CDR3 region has 15 residues. J lost 0 bases, V lost 3 bases, and 3 bases had no gene match. The rearrangement joins TRBV18 to TRBJ2-7; TRBD1 aligns across 9 bases. Sequencing was performed on PBMCs. The sequence derives from a man aged 25-45 years in good health and CMV-seropositive. This CDR3 is CASSPWDRVSYEQYF. The CDR3 nucleotides are TGTGCCAGCTCACCCTGGGACAGGGTCTCCTACGAGCAGTACTTC.